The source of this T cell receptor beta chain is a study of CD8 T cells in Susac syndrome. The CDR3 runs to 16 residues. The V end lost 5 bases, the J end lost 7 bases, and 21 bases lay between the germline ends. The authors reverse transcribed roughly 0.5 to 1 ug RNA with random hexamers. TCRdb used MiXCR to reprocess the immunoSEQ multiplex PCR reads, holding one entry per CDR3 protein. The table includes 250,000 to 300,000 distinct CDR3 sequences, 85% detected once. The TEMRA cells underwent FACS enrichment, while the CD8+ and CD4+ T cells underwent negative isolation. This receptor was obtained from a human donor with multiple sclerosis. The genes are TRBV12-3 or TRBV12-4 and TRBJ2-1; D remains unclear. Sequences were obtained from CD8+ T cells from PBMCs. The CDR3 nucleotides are TGTGCCAGCAGTATAAAGACCCACGAGCCCTGGAATGAGCAGTTCTTC. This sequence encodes CASSIKTHEPWNEQFF.